This T cell receptor beta chain was obtained from a study of blood T cell repertoires in COVID-19 (dated by TCRdb to about 2020). Concerning the study at large: Samples from collaborators originated in the United States, Italy and Spain and spanned both the acute and convalescent phases of COVID-19. Samples were obtained from the ongoing ImmuneRACE study (first 160 participants) and from some 1,300 subjects provided by 6 global collaborators. The prospective study material was composed of cDNA or gDNA derived from T cells, B-cell-depleted T cells, or PBMCs. A de-identified subject ID, COVID-19 status, age in years and sex were almost always included in the sample metadata. Deeply sampled blood TCRbeta repertoires from subjects exposed to, actively infected with, or recovered from COVID-19 were included in the dataset. Where HLA class I and class II types were available, the types were taken from metadata supplied by the sample provider, not from assay-based typing. A freely available public database, intended as a resource for researchers studying the immune response to SARS-CoV-2, is where the repertoires were released. Results and caveats for the whole study, not just this receptor: The quantity of clinical and demographic metadata differed by source and by participant and was supplied without curation.

TCRbeta CDR3 regions were amplified from genomic DNA by means of the immunoSEQ Assay, a bias-controlled multiplex PCR. The original methods were these. The number of nucleated cells in each sample was estimated by amplification of reference gene primers within the assay. To quantify the absolute abundance of each unique TCRbeta CDR3 rearrangement, sequence reads were collapsed and filtered. For each sample, productive Simpson clonality was calculated as the square root of Simpson's diversity index over productive rearrangements. Here the immuneACCESS table is served through TCRdb, limited to in-frame sequences with V and J called. Missing clones are a known gap in these copies; in checked studies unresolved V genes cover under half, and the rest lacks a known reason. The V and J calls and the clone size are those of that table, but D and trimming were determined from the DNA. Here the sample has 30,000 to 40,000 clones; roughly 88% occur a single time. Jointly, the top ten make up about 2.3% of the sample.

V and J lose 9 bases and 7 bases, and a span of 15 bases separates them. The CDR3 contains 12 residues, cysteine and phenylalanine counted. CDR3 DNA is the only sequence kept; it has 36 bases, read in frame from the first base. From the germline V gene, CDR1 is ENHRY and CDR2 is SYGVKD. About this clone: Its cognate antigen has yet to be identified. Within one base of it there is no much larger clone, and no base qualities were kept.

Whole blood was collected in K2EDTA tubes by collaborating institutions according to the institutions' own protocols. For TCRbeta analysis, collaborators shipped samples as frozen whole blood, isolated PBMCs, or DNA extracted from either of those sample types. The sample was peripheral blood. The sequence joins TRBV10-3 to TRBJ1-2; TRBD1 is a possible D gene, resting on 5 matching bases. The receptor was derived from a human donor in a cohort sampled during active COVID-19. CDR3 region: CAMGLPAGGYTF. In nucleotide form, the sequence is TGTGCCATGGGACTCCCCGCCGGTGGCTACACCTTC.